This T cell receptor beta chain appears in the sequencing data of a study of cytomegalovirus exposure and HLA in healthy donors. These donors were members of the roughly 110-subject validation cohort, a group separate from the approximately 700-subject first cohort. Study observations and caveats: Overall, roughly 170 TCR beta chains were annotated as cytomegalovirus-associated.

This clone was detected once. Antigen unknown. The data were produced by immunoSEQ multiplex PCR, yet TCRdb's version contains in-frame clones alone and is incomplete. In the table there are 92,000 or so clones, roughly 96% of which are singletons. V was trimmed by 4 bases and J by 2 bases, leaving 19 bases between them. Germline CDR1 SQVTM, CDR2 ANQGSEA. There are 16 residues in the CDR3. Material for sequencing was PBMCs. The TCR originated in a man aged 18 to 30 in good health and CMV-seronegative. The J gene is TRBJ2-3, the V gene TRBV29-1; weak D call: TRBD2 (6 bases). The CDR3 nucleotides are TGCAGCGTTGTTCCGCGGCGGGATAGAAACACAGATACGCAGTATTTT. It translates to CSVVPRRDRNTDTQYF.